Below are 17 T cell receptor beta chains sequenced from a single sample in a study of blood T cell repertoires in COVID-19. The repertoire was sequenced with immunoSEQ multiplex PCR; TCRdb's copy has only in-frame clones and lacks some. The profile shows 450,000 or so clones, about 91% of them singletons. The sample comprised peripheral blood. These receptors were collected from a man aged 18 to 35 with COVID-19, enrolled during active disease.

The genes are TRBV2 and TRBJ2-2; possible D gene TRBD2, 6 bases. V shed 6 bases and J shed 3 bases, with 14 bases lying between them. The germline V gene has CDR1 SNHLY and CDR2 FYNNEI. This CDR3 has 15 residues. The CDR3 spells CASRPPGGDTGELFF. DNA for the CDR3: TGTGCCAGCAGGCCACCCGGAGGGGACACCGGGGAGCTGTTTTTT.

This chain links TRBV5-1 with TRBJ2-1; D gene unclear. With 0 bases removed from V and 4 bases from J, the gap between germline ends came to 11 bases. This CDR3 is built from 15 residues. Germline CDR1 and CDR2: SGHRS and YFSETQ. The CDR3 spells CASSLERMEYNEQFF. CDR3 bases: TGCGCCAGCAGCTTGGAACGGATGGAGTACAATGAGCAGTTCTTC.

This sequence joins TRBV19 and TRBJ1-1, with 8 bases identical to TRBD1. J lost 0 bases, V lost 6 bases, and 3 bases had no gene match. The CDR3 length is 14 residues. In germline, CDR1 is LNHDA, CDR2 SQIVND (reference sequence). CDR3 nucleotide sequence: TGTGCCAGTAGCCGGGACAGGATGAACACTGAAGCTTTCTTT. It translates to CASSRDRMNTEAFF.

The gene calls are TRBV5-6 and TRBJ1-2; 7 positions match TRBD1. V was clipped by 5 bases and J by 8 bases; unmatched bases: 9. The length of the CDR3 is 13 residues. In germline, CDR1 is SGHDT, CDR2 YYEEEE. The CDR3 DNA reads as TGTGCCAGCAGGCGCGGGACAGAGAGGGGCTACACCTTC. It codes for CASRRGTERGYTF.

The rearrangement links TRBV27 to TRBJ1-2, with 8 bases aligning to TRBD1. This CDR3 is built from 12 residues. Germline trimming cut 5 bases from V and 8 bases from J; bases unmatched to any gene: 4. CDR1 is MNHEY and CDR2 is SMNVEV in the germline V gene (reference sequence). The CDR3 bases are TGTGCCAGCAGTGCACAGGGGGAGGGCTACACCTTC. This encodes CASSAQGEGYTF.

This sequence joins TRBV10-2 and TRBJ1-4, with D uncertain. The length of the CDR3 is 13 residues. Germline loops: CDR1 WSHSY, CDR2 SAAADI. The germline V and J ends were trimmed by 2 bases and 7 bases, with 8 bases remaining between them. Here the CDR3 DNA reads TGCGCCAGCAGTGAGAGCTCCTCTGAAAAACTGTTTTTT. This translates into CASSESSSEKLFF.

The chain couples TRBV9 to TRBJ2-1; 12 nucleotides match TRBD2. Germline assignment: CDR1 SGDLS and CDR2 YYNGEE. The length of the CDR3 is 16 residues. Germline trimming cut 0 bases from V and 7 bases from J; bases unmatched to any gene: 5. CDR3 bases: TGTGCCAGCAGCGTAGTTGGACTAGCGGGATTTAATGAGCAGTTCTTC. Amino acids: CASSVVGLAGFNEQFF.

About this clone itself: At one end the junction does not follow the germline gene, possibly because of a read error. The V gene is TRBV4-1, the J gene TRBJ1-1; 8 bases fit TRBD1. Germline V gives CDR1 MGHRA, CDR2 YSYEKL. This CDR3 is built from 15 residues. The CDR3 nucleotides read TGCGCCCGCAGCCGACAGGGGAGGGAGAACACTGAAGCTTTCTTT. Translation: CARSRQGRENTEAFF.

The chain employs TRBV3-1 (or the pseudogene TRBV3-2) and TRBJ1-2; tentative D call: TRBD1 (6 bases). Per the germline V gene, CDR1 is LGHDT and CDR2 is YNNKEL (reference sequence). Trimming stripped 2 bases from V and 6 bases from J, with 10 bases between. The CDR3 contains 13 residues. The CDR3 protein is CASSQRQGHGYTF. CDR3 coding DNA: TGTGCCAGCAGCCAACGGCAGGGGCATGGCTACACCTTC.

The V gene is TRBV12-5, the J gene TRBJ2-3, with D tentatively TRBD2 (5 bases). The CDR3 totals 12 residues. CDR1 and CDR2 (germline): LGHNT, FRNRAP. Trimming took off 4 bases at V and 8 bases at J, with 10 bases between the two ends. The CDR3 protein is CASGSRGGTQYF. CDR3 nucleotides: TGTGCTAGTGGTTCCCGAGGAGGTACGCAGTATTTT.

This clone was recorded only once. The chain links TRBV7-9 to TRBJ1-1, with D maybe TRBD1 (5 bases). Between the trimmed V and J ends, which lost 3 bases and 5 bases, there was a span of 13 bases. Germline values: CDR1 SEHNR, CDR2 FQNEAQ (reference sequence). The CDR3 has 14 amino acids. The CDR3, as DNA: TGTGCCAGCAGCTTCCAGGAAAAGGGGACTGAAGCTTTCTTT. Its protein is CASSFQEKGTEAFF.

This clone was seen a handful of times. The chain carries TRBV2 and TRBJ2-5; the D gene is possibly TRBD1 (5 bases). The ends were cut back, 8 bases at V and 0 bases at J, with 13 bases in the middle. The CDR3 totals 14 residues. CDR1 is SNHLY and CDR2 is FYNNEI in the germline V gene. CDR3 nucleotides: TGTGCCAGCGTACGGCAGGGCAACCAAGAGACCCAGTACTTC. Its protein product is CASVRQGNQETQYF.

This clone was seen once. The chain joins TRBV3-1 (or the pseudogene TRBV3-2) to TRBJ1-6, with D possibly matching TRBD1 (5 bases). The CDR3 consists of 14 residues. Germline CDR1 LGHDT, CDR2 YNNKEL (reference sequence). Deletions cut 4 bases from V and 10 bases from J, with 14 bases between. The CDR3 is CASSPRVQASPLHF. In DNA, the CDR3 is TGTGCCAGCAGCCCCCGAGTACAGGCCTCACCCCTCCACTTT.

The V gene is TRBV2, the J gene TRBJ1-4; D remains unclear. V lost 6 bases to trimming and J lost 4 bases, with 12 bases between them. The CDR3 loop spans 14 amino acids. Germline loops: CDR1 SNHLY, CDR2 FYNNEI. The CDR3 nucleotides read TGTGCCAGCAGCTCCGACGCGGGTAATGAAAAACTGTTTTTT. Translated: CASSSDAGNEKLFF. The full variable domain, with the rest looked up from reference TRBV2 and TRBJ1-4, is EPEVTQTPSHQVTQMGQEVILRCVPISNHLYFYWYRQILGQKVEFLVSFYNNEISEKSEIFDDQFSVERPDGSNFTLKIRSTKLEDSAMYFCASSSDAGNEKLFFGSGTQLSVL.

This sequence joins TRBV4-1 and TRBJ2-1; 7 nucleotides match TRBD1. Looked up from germline, CDR1 is MGHRA and CDR2 is YSYEKL. The V segment lost 3 bases and the J segment 3 bases; nucleotides outside the gene matches: 2. The CDR3 is 14 amino acids. CDR3 coding DNA: TGCGCCAGCAGCCAGGGGGACAGCTACAATGAGCAGTTCTTC. Translation: CASSQGDSYNEQFF.

The V call is TRBV12-5, the J call TRBJ2-7; D may be TRBD1 (6 bases). Trimming shortened V by 6 bases and J by 3 bases, and 18 bases separated the two germline ends. Germline assignment: CDR1 LGHNT and CDR2 FRNRAP. The length of the CDR3 is 15 residues. In nucleotides, the CDR3 is TGTGCTAGTGGGCCAAGACAGGATCCTAACTACGAGCAGTACTTC. Its protein product is CASGPRQDPNYEQYF.

V gene TRBV9 combines with J gene TRBJ1-6, with TRBD1 as a possible D gene (5 bases). Germline V gene lookup returns CDR1 SGDLS and CDR2 YYNGEE. V lost 4 bases and J lost 11, with 13 bases in between. This CDR3 is built from 13 residues. The CDR3 region is CASSSWEGPPLHF. The CDR3 nucleotides are TGTGCCAGCAGCTCGTGGGAGGGGCCACCCCTCCACTTT.